The text below deals with one TCR beta chain. As yet, its antigen is unknown. Subsequent to 10 days of culture, CD4+ T cells were isolated. IL-2 medium took the place of half the medium on both days 3 and 7. The data originate from a study of vaccination effects on CD4 cells after COVID-19. CDR1 is LNHDA, CDR2 SQIVND, per germline (reference sequence). The CDR3 length is 14 residues. V gave up 7 bases and J gave up 4 bases, with 14 bases separating them. The table came from immunoSEQ multiplex PCR; TCRdb's copy has only in-frame clones and leaves some out. The sample contains approximately 46,000 clones, about 70% of which appear only once.

The receptor was isolated from a human donor who had a prior SARS-CoV-2 infection. Sequenced material: CD4+ T cells from PBMCs cultured without peptide, taken before COVID-19 vaccination. The V call is TRBV19, the J call TRBJ1-5, with D possibly TRBD1 on 5 matching bases. The CDR3 is CASNGAFLNQPQHF. CDR3 coding DNA: TGTGCCAGTAATGGGGCGTTTCTAAATCAGCCCCAGCATTTT.